This T cell receptor beta chain was found in a study of blood T cell repertoires in COVID-19. Study information: T cells, B-cell-depleted T cells, or PBMCs provided the cDNA or gDNA that served as material.

CDR1 is SGHKS and CDR2 is YYEKEE in the germline V gene (reference sequence). CDR3 length: 15 amino acids. Trimming cost V 0 bases and J 2 bases, with 10 bases left between them. TCRdb's copy holds only in-frame clones and misses some; the assay was immunoSEQ multiplex PCR. The sample has about 240,000 clones, 83% seen once. The TCR sequence derives from a woman aged 40 to 55 who had been exposed to COVID-19. Sequencing was done on a sample of PBMCs or T cells enriched from blood (not recorded which). The chain has TRBV5-5 and TRBJ2-3; TRBD1 might be the D (6 bases). Here the CDR3 reads CASSLVGAATDTQYF. CDR3 bases: TGTGCCAGCAGCTTGGTGGGGGCAGCCACAGATACGCAGTATTTT.